The rows below give T cell receptor beta chains drawn from one sample of a study of blood T cell repertoires in COVID-19. Assay: immunoSEQ multiplex PCR; the TCRdb copy retains only in-frame clones and omits some. Of roughly 250,000 clones listed, approximately 90% are singletons. The sample consisted of PBMCs or T cells enriched from blood (not recorded which). All receptors come from a woman aged 35 to 49 with acute COVID-19. Each CDR3 is given with its conserved first and last residue. The D gene is left open where the match is weak. The size of a clone is reported for some rows only, either as once, few or many, or as a class for expanded clones.

D gene	clone size	V gene	J gene	CDR3 protein	CDR3 DNA
-	-	TRBV11-3	TRBJ2-7	CASSLDGGTYEQYF	TGTGCCAGCAGCTTAGACGGCGGCACCTACGAGCAGTACTTC
-	-	TRBV7-9	TRBJ2-7	CASSLSSVPTGEQYF	TGTGCCAGCAGCTTATCTAGCGTCCCTACGGGGGAGCAGTACTTC
-	-	TRBV6-1	TRBJ1-5	CASSESWVGGLSNQPQHF	TGTGCCAGCAGTGAATCCTGGGTGGGTGGGCTCAGCAATCAGCCCCAGCATTTT
-	-	TRBV5-4	TRBJ2-5	CASSLGGRGRQETQYF	TGTGCCAGCAGCTTGGGGGGTCGGGGGAGACAAGAGACCCAGTACTTC
-	-	TRBV7-8	TRBJ1-1	CASSLLWGRGTEAFF	TGTGCCAGCAGCTTGCTGTGGGGGCGCGGGACTGAAGCTTTCTTT
TRBD2	-	TRBV10-3	TRBJ2-5	CAISTSGGARETQYF	TGTGCCATCAGTACGAGCGGGGGAGCCCGAGAGACCCAGTACTTC
-	-	TRBV7-2	TRBJ2-7	CASSLATALSYEQYF	TGTGCCAGCAGCTTAGCGACAGCTTTATCCTACGAGCAGTACTTC
-	-	TRBV13	TRBJ1-1	CASSWQRSTEAFF	TGTGCCAGCAGCTGGCAGAGGAGCACTGAAGCTTTCTTT
-	-	TRBV25-1	TRBJ1-1	CASSGPVEAFF	TGTGCCAGCAGTGGGCCCGTAGAAGCTTTCTTT
TRBD2	-	TRBV11-2	TRBJ2-5	CASSSWSSGRETQYF	TGTGCCAGCAGCTCCTGGTCTAGCGGGCGGGAGACCCAGTACTTC
TRBD2	-	TRBV5-1	TRBJ2-7	CASSWGLAGGLDEQYF	TGCGCCAGCAGCTGGGGACTAGCGGGGGGGCTGGACGAGCAGTACTTC
-	-	TRBV29-1	TRBJ2-6	CSDRPRTVRSGANVLTF	TGCAGCGACCGACCCCGGACAGTTAGATCTGGGGCCAACGTCCTGACTTTC
TRBD1	-	TRBV5-3	TRBJ1-1	CARSLVRVGRGDTEAFF	TGTGCCAGAAGCTTGGTGCGGGTTGGCAGGGGGGACACTGAAGCTTTCTTT
-	-	TRBV6-6	TRBJ1-2	CASSTPNRNYGYTF	TGTGCCAGCAGTACCCCCAATAGAAACTATGGCTACACCTTC
TRBD1	-	TRBV7-9	TRBJ2-1	CASSSTGYNEQFF	TGTGCCAGCAGCTCGACAGGGTACAATGAGCAGTTCTTC
-	-	TRBV10-3	TRBJ2-5	CAISESNRDKETQYF	TGTGCCATCAGTGAGTCGAATCGGGATAAGGAGACCCAGTACTTC
-	-	TRBV4-2	TRBJ2-4	CASSQERPRGIGDIQYF	TGTGCCAGCAGCCAAGAAAGGCCCCGGGGAATCGGAGACATTCAGTACTTC
-	-	TRBV11-3	TRBJ2-7	CASSLGGVYEQYF	TGTGCCAGCAGCTTAGGGGGAGTCTACGAGCAGTACTTC
-	-	TRBV6-4	TRBJ1-2	CASRAVVNNYGYTF	TGTGCCAGCAGAGCCGTAGTAAACAACTATGGCTACACCTTC
TRBD1	-	TRBV7-2	TRBJ1-2	CASSSPGQVAGYTF	TGTGCCAGCAGTTCCCCGGGACAGGTAGCAGGCTACACCTTC
-	-	TRBV30	TRBJ2-1	CAWSVDGGLYNEQFF	TGTGCCTGGAGTGTAGACGGGGGGCTTTACAATGAGCAGTTCTTC
-	-	TRBV5-4	TRBJ2-7	CASSKQGRRGENEQYF	TGTGCCAGCAGCAAGCAGGGGCGGAGAGGTGAGAACGAGCAGTACTTC
-	-	TRBV27	TRBJ1-5	CASSLLGQPQHF	TGTGCCAGCAGTTTACTCGGTCAGCCCCAGCATTTT
-	once	TRBV19	TRBJ1-3	CASSAAGVRYSGNTIYF	TGTGCCAGTAGTGCAGCAGGGGTAAGGTACTCCGGAAACACCATATATTTT
-	few	TRBV11-2	TRBJ2-2	CASSLVSISDTGELFF	TGTGCCAGCAGCTTAGTTTCAATCAGTGACACCGGGGAGCTGTTTTTT
TRBD1	-	TRBV18	TRBJ1-1	CASSPRGRAANTEAFF	TGTGCCAGCTCACCCAGGGGGCGCGCCGCGAACACTGAAGCTTTCTTT
TRBD1	-	TRBV2	TRBJ2-7	CASRGGQGSLYEQYF	TGTGCCAGCAGGGGCGGACAGGGTAGCCTCTACGAGCAGTACTTC
TRBD1	-	TRBV9	TRBJ2-2	CASSVSRDRGHTGELFF	TGTGCCAGCAGCGTATCCCGGGACAGGGGGCACACCGGGGAGCTGTTTTTT
-	-	TRBV7-2	TRBJ2-1	CASSFGRESHEQFF	TGTGCCAGCAGCTTCGGACGGGAGTCGCATGAGCAGTTCTTC
TRBD1	-	TRBV5-1	TRBJ2-1	CASSHTGGEFNEQFF	TGCGCCAGCAGCCATACAGGGGGCGAGTTCAATGAGCAGTTCTTC
-	-	TRBV5-5	TRBJ1-5	CASSFMGRGQPQHF	TGTGCCAGCAGCTTTATGGGGAGAGGGCAGCCCCAGCATTTT
-	-	TRBV6-5	TRBJ1-2	CASRTGSGYGYTF	TGTGCCAGCAGGACGGGGAGCGGCTATGGCTACACCTTC